This T cell receptor (beta chain) was found in a study of T-cell reconstitution after alpha-beta-depleted transplantation in children. The library targeted TCRbeta and was prepared with unique molecular identifiers. TCRdb re-called the PCR reads through MiXCR, storing one row per CDR3 protein. The data show 70,000 to 100,000 distinct CDR3 sequences, about 12% seen once. This CDR3 has 15 amino acids. Germline V gene data show CDR1 as SGHNT and CDR2 as YYREEE (reference sequence). The trim removed 3 bases at V and 4 bases at J, leaving 5 bases unmatched. The J gene is TRBJ2-5, the V gene TRBV5-4; 11 bases map to TRBD2. The sequence derives from a human donor who donated a stem cell graft to a child with inherited bone marrow failure. The material sequenced was PBMCs from the stem cell graft donor, taken from the stem cell graft. The CDR3 region has the DNA TGTGCCAGCAGCTCCCAGCTAGCGGGGGGAGAGACCCAGTACTTC. It translates to CASSSQLAGGETQYF. The variable domain in full, completed from reference TRBV5-4 and TRBJ2-5, reads ETGVTQSPTHLIKTRGQQVTLRCSSQSGHNTVSWYQQALGQGPQFIFQYYREEENGRGNFPPRFSGLQFPNYSSELNVNALELDDSALYLCASSSQLAGGETQYFGPGTRLLVL.